Described below is a single T cell receptor beta chain sequence and its context. Its cognate antigen has yet to be identified. Base qualities are not recorded, but no much larger clone differs from it by a single base. Library preparation employed the immunoSEQ multiplex PCR assay. This immuneACCESS table, as held by TCRdb, lists in-frame sequences with V and J called but not all clones. Of the missing ones, under half trace to an unresolved V gene in checked studies; the others have no known cause. Recorded for this sample are tens of thousands of clones; roughly 93% of them occurred a single time. 0.24% of the sample rests with the top ten. This sample is drawn from a study of technical replicates of blood from a few donors listed by TCRdb under 2017. The CDR3 covers 13 residues, taking in both the cysteine and the phenylalanine. CDR3 DNA only is kept here, 39 bases in frame from base 1. CDR1 MNHNS and CDR2 SASEGT are derived from the germline V gene. V sheds 1 base and J sheds 6 bases, leaving 9 bases between their ends.

Material for sequencing was T cells isolated from PBMCs. The receptor chain draws on TRBV6-1 and TRBJ1-2; the D gene is not confidently resolved. The receptor was isolated from a human donor in good health. CDR3 reads: CASSEVGKDGYTF. The DNA reads TGTGCCAGCAGTGAAGTCGGGAAGGATGGCTACACCTTC.